A single sample gave rise to the 21 T cell receptor beta chains below, sequenced in a study of blood T cell repertoires in COVID-19. Measured with immunoSEQ multiplex PCR; TCRdb has only the in-frame clones, and not every one. This table has hundreds of thousands of clones, about 80% appearing once. Sequencing was carried out using peripheral blood. The receptor source for this set is a woman aged 45 to 65 who had recovered from COVID-19.

This clone was counted a single time. This chain connects TRBV3-1 (or the pseudogene TRBV3-2) to TRBJ1-5; 8 bases are a match to TRBD1. The germline CDR1 and CDR2 sequences are LGHDT and YNNKEL (reference sequence). This CDR3 has 14 amino acids. Germline trimming cut 1 base from V and 6 bases from J; bases unmatched to any gene: 2. DNA of the CDR3: TGTGCCAGCAGCCAAGCGGGACAGGTTCAGCCCCAGCATTTT. It encodes CASSQAGQVQPQHF.

The rearrangement joins TRBV4-1 to TRBJ1-4; 7 nucleotides align to TRBD1. Germline CDR1 is MGHRA and CDR2 is YSYEKL. With 1 base clipped from V and 3 bases from J, the junction kept 2 bases outside the gene matches. The CDR3 length is 15 residues. In DNA, the CDR3 is TGCGCCAGCAGCCAAGGGGGGACAGCTAATGAAAAACTGTTTTTT. It encodes CASSQGGTANEKLFF.

This rearrangement joins TRBV7-2 to TRBJ2-3; D ambiguous. Germline CDR1 and CDR2: SGHTA and FQGNSA. V was trimmed by 3 bases and J by 3 bases, leaving 10 bases between them. The CDR3 totals 14 residues. This CDR3 is CASSFGDFTDTQYF. In DNA, the CDR3 is TGTGCCAGCAGCTTTGGAGACTTTACAGATACGCAGTATTTT.

The chain combines TRBV3-1 (or the pseudogene TRBV3-2) with TRBJ2-2; tentatively, D is TRBD1 (6 bases). Germline V gives CDR1 LGHDT, CDR2 YNNKEL (reference sequence). The CDR3 consists of 15 residues. Trimming removed 1 base at V and 5 bases at J, with 11 bases between. CDR3 residues: CASSQGGQTTGELFF. CDR3 nucleotide sequence: TGTGCCAGCAGCCAAGGGGGACAAACAACCGGGGAGCTGTTTTTT.

This clone was observed once. The chain recombines TRBV6-5 with TRBJ2-7; the match to TRBD1 covers 8 bases. The J segment lost 7 bases and the V segment lost 6 bases, leaving 8 bases of the junction unmatched. Looked up from germline, CDR1 is MNHEY and CDR2 is SVGAGI. This CDR3 has 13 residues. The chain's CDR3 is CASRPGTGREQYF. CDR3 nucleotides: TGTGCCAGCAGGCCCGGGACAGGCCGAGAGCAGTACTTC.

This chain uses TRBV5-5 with TRBJ2-7; D is unclear. V lost 4 bases to trimming and J lost 7 bases, with 6 bases between them. The CDR3 is 10 residues long. CDR1 and CDR2 (germline): SGHKS, YYEKEE (reference sequence). CDR3 in DNA: TGTGCCAGCAGCCAGAATGAGCAGTACTTC. This translates into CASSQNEQYF. The whole variable domain, remainder taken from reference TRBV5-5 and TRBJ2-7, is DAGVTQSPTHLIKTRGQQVTLRCSPISGHKSVSWYQQVLGQGPQFIFQYYEKEERGRGNFPDRFSARQFPNYSSELNVNALLLGDSALYLCASSQNEQYFGPGTRLTVT.

This chain connects TRBV2 to TRBJ2-1, with 10 bases that match TRBD2. Per germline, CDR1 SNHLY and CDR2 FYNNEI. This CDR3 is 15 amino acids long. Trimming at V came to 6 bases and at J to 4 bases, leaving 6 bases not matched to a gene. The CDR3 reads CASRETSGEYNEQFF. The CDR3, as DNA: TGTGCCAGCAGGGAAACTAGCGGGGAATACAATGAGCAGTTCTTC.

The V call is TRBV7-9, the J call TRBJ2-3, with TRBD1 matching 8 bases. This CDR3 region has 15 residues. J gave up 6 bases and V 1 base, and 6 bases lay outside the gene matches. Per the germline V gene, CDR1 is SEHNR and CDR2 is FQNEAQ (reference sequence). The CDR3: CASSLGWQGADTQYF. In nucleotides, the CDR3 is TGTGCCAGCAGCTTAGGGTGGCAGGGGGCTGATACGCAGTATTTT.

This clone was seen only a few times. The chain employs TRBV19 and TRBJ1-1, with 11 positions matching TRBD1. V lost 6 bases to trimming and J lost 1 base; unmatched junction nucleotides: 1. There are 14 residues in the CDR3. Germline values: CDR1 LNHDA, CDR2 SQIVND (reference sequence). The CDR3 loop is CASRGTGGNTEAFF. Written as DNA, the CDR3 is TGTGCCAGTAGGGGGACAGGGGGGAACACTGAAGCTTTCTTT.

The V call is TRBV6-5, the J call TRBJ2-1, with 7 bases lining up with TRBD1. The V gene's germline CDR1 is MNHEY and CDR2 SVGAGI. The CDR3 has 14 amino acids. V gave up 4 bases and J gave up 8 bases; unmatched junction bases: 8. The CDR3 nucleotides are TGTGCCAGCAGTTTCGGGACAGCTAACGATGAGCAGTTCTTC. It yields the protein CASSFGTANDEQFF.

The rearrangement joins TRBV19 to TRBJ2-2; TRBD2 agrees at 15 bases. CDR1 and CDR2 from the germline V gene are LNHDA and SQIVND (reference sequence). V lost 3 bases to trimming and J lost 1 base; unmatched junction nucleotides: 3. The CDR3 is made up of 18 amino acids. CDR3 coding DNA: TGTGCCAGTAGTATTGGACTAGCGGGAGGGTTGAACACCGGGGAGCTGTTTTTT. Protein product: CASSIGLAGGLNTGELFF.

This clone appeared a few times. The chain recombines TRBV6-5 with TRBJ2-7, with 7 bases fitting TRBD1. V was pared by 6 bases and J by 2 bases, with 10 bases of the junction left unmatched. The germline CDR1 and CDR2 sequences are MNHEY and SVGAGI. This CDR3 comprises 15 residues. CDR3 region: CASSERGGPTYEQYF. DNA of the CDR3: TGTGCCAGCAGCGAGCGAGGGGGCCCCACCTACGAGCAGTACTTC.

V usage is TRBV7-3 and J usage is TRBJ2-1, with D possibly being TRBD2 (6 bases). Per the germline V gene, CDR1 is SGHTA and CDR2 is FQGTGA. This CDR3 comprises 16 residues. The V and J ends lost 5 bases and 7 bases respectively, with 21 bases between them. CDR3 amino acids: CASSLSGPGVRNEQFF. In nucleotides, the CDR3 is TGTGCCAGCAGCCTAAGCGGGCCGGGAGTGAGGAATGAGCAGTTCTTC.

This sequence joins TRBV6-5 and TRBJ1-2; TRBD1 matches 9 bases. Trimming removed 7 bases from V and 7 bases from J; junction bases left unmatched: 10. The germline CDR1 and CDR2 sequences are MNHEY and SVGAGI. CDR3 size: 14 residues. The CDR3 DNA reads TGTGCCAGCAAAAAACCGGGACAGGGCTCTGGCTACACCTTC. It is translated as CASKKPGQGSGYTF.

This clone was observed a few times. The CDR3 region has the DNA TGTGCCAGTAGTTTCCCAGGGGGCCAGGGCTACACCTTC. This encodes CASSFPGGQGYTF. This chain uses TRBV19 with TRBJ1-2; 8 bases fit TRBD1. V lost 5 bases and J lost 8; bases outside the gene matches: 7. The CDR3 runs 13 residues. In germline, CDR1 is LNHDA, CDR2 SQIVND (reference sequence). Drawing the rest from reference TRBV19 and TRBJ1-2, the complete variable domain is DGGITQSPKYLFRKEGQNVTLSCEQNLNHDAMYWYRQDPGQGLRLIYYSQIVNDFQKGDIAEGYSVSREKKESFPLTVTSAQKNPTAFYLCASSFPGGQGYTFGSGTRLTVV.

The chain joins TRBV6-5 to TRBJ1-2; no firm D call. V was pared by 4 bases and J by 2 bases, with 5 bases between. The CDR3 is 12 residues long. Germline V gives CDR1 MNHEY, CDR2 SVGAGI. The CDR3 reads CASSLSNYGYTF. The CDR3 DNA reads as TGTGCCAGCAGTTTATCCAACTATGGCTACACCTTC.

This rearrangement joins TRBV4-3 to TRBJ1-5; the D is unclear. The V gene lost 1 base and the J gene lost 1 base, with 14 bases spanning the gap. This CDR3 contains 17 residues. In germline, CDR1 is LGHNA, CDR2 YSLEER. The CDR3, as DNA: TGCGCCAGCAGCCAAGGGGCCGCGACGGGGAGCAATCAGCCCCAGCATTTT. Residues: CASSQGAATGSNQPQHF.

The chain has TRBV9 and TRBJ2-3; TRBD2 matches 12 bases. The ends lost 4 bases at V and 9 bases at J; junction bases unmatched: 12. CDR3 size: 16 residues. Germline V gene data show CDR1 as SGDLS and CDR2 as YYNGEE. DNA of the CDR3: TGTGCCAGCAGCTCAGGACTAGCGGGGACCACAGGGACGCAGTATTTT. Translated: CASSSGLAGTTGTQYF. Full variable domain (rest looked up from reference TRBV9 and TRBJ2-3): DSGVTQTPKHLITATGQRVTLRCSPRSGDLSVYWYQQSLDQGLQFLIQYYNGEERAKGNILERFSAQQFPDLHSELNLSSLELGDSALYFCASSSGLAGTTGTQYFGPGTRLTVL.

V gene TRBV5-1 combines with J gene TRBJ1-2; a weak D match, TRBD1 (6 bases). This CDR3 region has 15 residues. Trimming removed 4 bases at V and 5 bases at J, with 18 bases between. Germline CDR1 is SGHRS and CDR2 is YFSETQ. CDR3 bases: TGCGCCAGCAGCCCTACAGGGACCCTAGGTTATGGCTACACCTTC. This translates into CASSPTGTLGYGYTF.

CDR3 residues: CASTLGTGGTYEQYF. DNA for the CDR3: TGTGCCAGCACCCTAGGGACAGGAGGGACCTACGAGCAGTACTTC. The rearrangement uses TRBV6-5 and TRBJ2-7, with 8 positions matching TRBD1. Per the germline V gene, CDR1 is MNHEY and CDR2 is SVGAGI. With 7 bases clipped from V and 2 bases from J, the junction kept 10 bases outside the gene matches. The CDR3 runs 15 residues.

This chain links TRBV7-2 with TRBJ1-5; TRBD1 might be the D (5 bases). V lost 1 base and J 6 bases, leaving 13 bases between the germline ends. Germline loops: CDR1 SGHTA, CDR2 FQGNSA. This CDR3 region has 15 residues. Here the CDR3 DNA reads TGTGCCAGCAGCTTAGGGCTGACAGCGGGTCAGCCCCAGCATTTT. Amino acids: CASSLGLTAGQPQHF.